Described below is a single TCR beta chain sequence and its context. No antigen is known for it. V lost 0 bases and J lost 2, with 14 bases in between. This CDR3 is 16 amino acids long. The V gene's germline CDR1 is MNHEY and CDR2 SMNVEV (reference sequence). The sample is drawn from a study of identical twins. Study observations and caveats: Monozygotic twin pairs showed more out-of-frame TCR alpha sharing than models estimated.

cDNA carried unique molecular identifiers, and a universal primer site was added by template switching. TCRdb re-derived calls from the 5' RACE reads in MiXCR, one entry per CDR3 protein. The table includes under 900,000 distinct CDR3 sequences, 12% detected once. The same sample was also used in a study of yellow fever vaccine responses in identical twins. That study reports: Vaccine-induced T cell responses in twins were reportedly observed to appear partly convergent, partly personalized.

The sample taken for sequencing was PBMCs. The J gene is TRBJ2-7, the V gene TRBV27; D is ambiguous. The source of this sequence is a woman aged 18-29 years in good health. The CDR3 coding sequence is TGTGCCAGCAGTTTATCGATTCCGCCAGCCACCTACGAGCAGTACTTC. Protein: CASSLSIPPATYEQYF.